This passage covers 15 T cell receptor beta chains from one sample sequenced in a study of shared clonotypes between healthy human individuals. It was CD45RO-negative cells, positively selected for CCR7, that made up naive CD8 cells, with terminally differentiated effector memory CD45RA+ cells excluded. Sequencing was performed with immunoSEQ multiplex PCR; in TCRdb, only in-frame clones are kept and a portion is missing. Of under 2,000,000 clones detected, about 95% appear once; the ten largest clones hold 1.2%. Sequenced material: naive CD8+ T cells sorted from blood. These receptors were taken from a man aged 18-30 years in good health.

The CDR3 protein is CASSSTDIGTEAFF. In DNA, the CDR3 is TGTGCCAGCAGCTCTACTGACATCGGGACTGAAGCTTTCTTT. This chain joins TRBV7-9 and TRBJ1-1; D not certain. V lost 4 bases, J lost 5 bases, and 14 bases lay in between. From germline, CDR1 is SEHNR and CDR2 FQNEAQ (reference sequence). The CDR3 has 14 amino acids. Together with reference TRBV7-9 and TRBJ1-1, the CDR3 gives the full variable domain: DTGVSQNPRHKITKRGQNVTFRCDPISEHNRLYWYRQTLGQGPEFLTYFQNEAQLEKSRLLSDRFSAERPKGSFSTLEIQRTEQGDSAMYLCASSSTDIGTEAFFGQGTRLTVV.

The chain joins TRBV7-8 to TRBJ2-3; no clear D. CDR1 SGHVS and CDR2 FQNEAQ come from the germline V gene. Trimming took off 5 bases at V and 0 bases at J, with 9 bases between the two ends. The CDR3 extends over 14 amino acids. CDR3 nucleotides: TGTGCCAGCAGCCCCGTTTGGAGCACAGATACGCAGTATTTT. Its protein is CASSPVWSTDTQYF.

V is TRBV10-1 and J is TRBJ1-1; D gene ambiguous. This CDR3 comprises 11 residues. V was cut by 8 bases and J by 7 bases, with 11 bases left in between. In germline, CDR1 is WNHNN, CDR2 SYGVQD (reference sequence). DNA of the CDR3: TGCGCCAGCGGAGAGGGCGGTGAAGCTTTCTTT. Residues: CASGEGGEAFF.

The rearrangement links TRBV5-4 to TRBJ1-1; D might be TRBD1 (5 bases). The CDR3 contains 14 residues. Trimming removed 4 bases at V and 3 bases at J, with 13 bases between. Per germline, CDR1 SGHNT and CDR2 YYREEE (reference sequence). CDR3 amino acids: CASSQTGGDTEAFF. The CDR3, as DNA: TGTGCCAGCAGCCAAACGGGGGGAGACACTGAAGCTTTCTTT.

V is TRBV9 and J is TRBJ2-7; D may be TRBD1 or TRBD2 (5 bases each). The V gene lost 0 bases and the J gene lost 0 bases, with 13 bases spanning the gap. Germline lookup yields CDR1 SGDLS and CDR2 YYNGEE. The CDR3 runs 16 residues. The CDR3 DNA reads TGTGCCAGCAGCGTAGGGGGCGGCGGGCACTCCTACGAGCAGTACTTC. Translated: CASSVGGGGHSYEQYF.

The chain recombines TRBV6-5 with TRBJ2-1, with 10 bases identical to TRBD2. The CDR3 contains 15 residues. The V segment lost 2 bases and the J segment 7 bases; nucleotides outside the gene matches: 5. Germline V CDR1 and CDR2: MNHEY, SVGAGI. This chain's CDR3 is CASSYLAGAENEQFF. In nucleotides, the CDR3 is TGTGCCAGCAGTTACCTAGCGGGAGCTGAAAATGAGCAGTTCTTC.

On this clone: At the DNA level, this CDR3 is encoded by other sequences in the same sample as well. The chain joins TRBV4-1 to TRBJ2-7; no clear D. The CDR3 has 13 amino acids. The V gene lost 1 base and the J gene lost 3 bases, with 7 bases spanning the gap. In germline, CDR1 is MGHRA, CDR2 YSYEKL. This chain's CDR3 is CASSQVQSYEQYF. The CDR3 DNA reads as TGCGCCAGCAGCCAAGTTCAGAGCTACGAGCAGTACTTC.

The chain joins TRBV2 to TRBJ1-3; maybe TRBD1 (6 bases). Germline CDR1 reads SNHLY; CDR2 reads FYNNEI. V was trimmed by 6 bases and J by 0 bases, leaving 12 bases between them. This CDR3 spans 15 amino acids. CDR3 sequence: CASREDSSSGNTIYF. The CDR3 region has the DNA TGTGCCAGCAGGGAGGACAGCTCCTCTGGAAACACCATATATTTT.

The chain is built from TRBV28 and TRBJ2-7; 9 bases map to TRBD1. The trim removed 3 bases at V and 2 bases at J, leaving 5 bases unmatched. Germline V gene sequence: CDR1 MDHEN, CDR2 SYDVKM. This CDR3 comprises 15 residues. CDR3 DNA sequence: TGTGCCAGCAGTTTTGGGACAGGGTATCCCTACGAGCAGTACTTC. Encoded protein: CASSFGTGYPYEQYF.

The chain combines TRBV28 with TRBJ1-1; the D gene is possibly TRBD1 (5 bases). Germline CDR1 MDHEN, CDR2 SYDVKM. V lost 6 bases to trimming and J lost 3 bases, with 17 bases between them. The length of the CDR3 is 15 residues. The DNA of the CDR3 is TGTGCCAGCAGATTGGCGACAGCTTCTTACACTGAAGCTTTCTTT. The encoded protein is CASRLATASYTEAFF.

This clone was counted a single time. This same CDR3 is encoded by further DNA sequences in the sample. The chain links TRBV5-5 to TRBJ1-1, with D unclear. This CDR3 is 14 amino acids long. The germline CDR1 and CDR2 sequences are SGHKS and YYEKEE (reference sequence). The germline V and J ends were trimmed by 1 base and 1 base, with 8 bases remaining between them. CDR3 sequence reads: CASSLSAANTEAFF. The CDR3 coding sequence is TGTGCCAGCAGCTTGTCGGCGGCGAACACTGAAGCTTTCTTT.

This rearrangement joins TRBV27 to TRBJ1-5, with D hard to call. Looked up from germline, CDR1 is MNHEY and CDR2 is SMNVEV (reference sequence). V was clipped by 3 bases and J by 4 bases, with 10 bases between them. There are 14 residues in the CDR3. CDR3 loop: CASSLGIFNQPQHF. The CDR3 DNA reads TGTGCCAGCAGTTTGGGAATTTTTAATCAGCCCCAGCATTTT.

The genes are TRBV10-2 and TRBJ2-1, with D unclear. V gave up 4 bases and J gave up 0 bases, with 16 bases separating them. Germline V gene data show CDR1 as WSHSY and CDR2 as SAAADI. This CDR3 has 17 residues. CDR3 in DNA: TGCGCCAGCAGTGGCCCCCCCGAAGTGTCCTCCTACAATGAGCAGTTCTTC. The encoded protein is CASSGPPEVSSYNEQFF.

The chain employs TRBV30 and TRBJ1-5; no firm D call. V was cut by 2 bases and J by 2 bases, with 10 bases left in between. CDR3 length: 14 amino acids. From germline, CDR1 is GTSNPN and CDR2 SVGIG (reference sequence). The CDR3 region is CAWSRWGGNQPQHF. In DNA form, the CDR3 reads TGTGCCTGGAGTAGGTGGGGAGGCAATCAGCCCCAGCATTTT.

In its sample, this clone was seen once. V is TRBV27 and J is TRBJ1-4, with D possibly matching TRBD1 (6 bases). Trimming cost V 6 bases and J 2 bases, with 13 bases left between them. The V gene's germline CDR1 is MNHEY and CDR2 SMNVEV (reference sequence). This CDR3 contains 15 residues. The CDR3 bases are TGTGCCAGCAGCATCACAGGGATGACTAATGAAAAACTGTTTTTT. It codes for CASSITGMTNEKLFF.